The 27 T cell receptor beta chains below all came from one sample that was sequenced in a study of OX40 agonist ivuxolimab in advanced cancers. The method was immunoSEQ multiplex PCR; TCRdb's version includes in-frame clones alone and lacks a portion of them. The sample lists tens of thousands of clones; 92% were seen once. The sequences come from CD4+ or CD8+ T cells sorted from blood, collected in a trial of the OX40 agonist ivuxolimab. These receptors all stem from an adult with an advanced solid tumor such as melanoma, head and neck, liver or kidney cancer.

The J gene is TRBJ2-5, the V gene TRBV29-1; D is unclear. The CDR3 length is 12 residues. V was trimmed by 6 bases and J by 9 bases, leaving 17 bases between them. Germline V lookup: CDR1 SQVTM, CDR2 ANQGSEA. DNA of the CDR3: TGCAGCGTAGGGAACGAGGTATCGGCCCAGTACTTC. This encodes CSVGNEVSAQYF.

The rearrangement joins TRBV12-5 to TRBJ2-5; unclear D gene. The germline V and J ends were trimmed by 7 bases and 5 bases, with 17 bases remaining between them. Germline CDR1 is LGHNT and CDR2 is FRNRAP. CDR3 length equals 14 residues. CDR3 in amino acids: CASASTAAWETQYF. CDR3 sequence (DNA): TGTGCTAGTGCCTCCACTGCGGCGTGGGAGACCCAGTACTTC. Looking up the rest from reference TRBV12-5 and TRBJ2-5 gives the full variable domain: DARVTQTPRHKVTEMGQEVTMRCQPILGHNTVFWYRQTMMQGLELLAYFRNRAPLDDSGMPKDRFSAEMPDATLATLKIQPSEPRDSAVYFCASASTAAWETQYFGPGTRLLVL.

This sequence joins TRBV5-5 and TRBJ1-1, with D maybe TRBD1 (6 bases). CDR3 length equals 14 residues. Trimming left V 4 bases short and J 8 bases short, with 18 bases between. Germline V CDR1 and CDR2: SGHKS, YYEKEE (reference sequence). In DNA, the CDR3 is TGTGCCAGCAGCCTTACCGTCACCGGGACAGAAGCTTTCTTT. It yields the protein CASSLTVTGTEAFF. Drawing the rest from reference TRBV5-5 and TRBJ1-1, the complete variable domain is DAGVTQSPTHLIKTRGQQVTLRCSPISGHKSVSWYQQVLGQGPQFIFQYYEKEERGRGNFPDRFSARQFPNYSSELNVNALLLGDSALYLCASSLTVTGTEAFFGQGTRLTVV.

This chain connects TRBV7-9 to TRBJ2-5, with 10 bases that match TRBD1. CDR1 and CDR2 (germline): SEHNR, FQNEAQ (reference sequence). There are 16 residues in the CDR3. Losses at the gene ends were 8 bases for V and 9 bases for J; bases not matched to a gene: 18. The CDR3 bases are TGTGCCAGCTCCCTCACGGGTGGGACAGGGGCCGGGGCCCAGTACTTC. Protein product: CASSLTGGTGAGAQYF.

The chain is built from TRBV10-1 and TRBJ2-4; D is unclear. Germline V lookup: CDR1 WNHNN, CDR2 SYGVQD (reference sequence). With 3 bases removed from V and 4 bases from J, the gap between germline ends came to 4 bases. The CDR3 has 12 amino acids. CDR3: CASSDSKNIQYF. DNA for the CDR3: TGCGCCAGCAGTGACAGTAAAAACATTCAGTACTTC.

The rearrangement links TRBV2 to TRBJ2-7, with 11 bases lining up with TRBD1. The CDR3 totals 13 residues. Germline V CDR1 and CDR2: SNHLY, FYNNEI. Trimming removed 6 bases from V and 3 bases from J; junction bases left unmatched: 1. In DNA, the CDR3 is TGTGCCAGCAGCGGGACAGGGGGCTACGAGCAGTACTTC. Its translation is CASSGTGGYEQYF.

The genes are TRBV7-9 and TRBJ2-7, with TRBD1 matching over 7 bases. This CDR3 spans 13 amino acids. The V gene's germline CDR1 is SEHNR and CDR2 FQNEAQ (reference sequence). Trimming took 6 bases from V and 5 from J; bases not matched to a gene: 7. CDR3 DNA sequence: TGTGCCAGCAGTTTTACAGGGGCTGACGAGCAGTACTTC. This encodes CASSFTGADEQYF.

The chain recombines TRBV19 with TRBJ1-5, with D maybe TRBD1 (5 bases). The CDR3 is 15 residues long. Trimming removed 3 bases at V and 0 bases at J, with 9 bases between. Germline-derived CDR1 and CDR2 are LNHDA and SQIVND (reference sequence). CDR3 sequence reads: CASSMDNYSNQPQHF. CDR3 DNA sequence: TGTGCCAGTAGTATGGACAATTATAGCAATCAGCCCCAGCATTTT.

The chain joins TRBV4-1 to TRBJ2-7; TRBD2 agrees at 7 bases. After removal of 4 bases from V and 3 bases from J, the junction contained 9 bases not matched to a gene. This CDR3 spans 15 amino acids. Germline CDR1 reads MGHRA; CDR2 reads YSYEKL. CDR3: CASSLERGPYYEQYF. Written as DNA, the CDR3 is TGCGCCAGCAGCCTGGAGCGGGGACCGTACTACGAGCAGTACTTC.

V and J are TRBV28 and TRBJ1-1; D might be TRBD1 (5 bases). CDR1 is MDHEN, CDR2 SYDVKM, per germline. CDR3 length: 16 residues. Trimming shortened V by 1 base and J by 1 base, and 13 bases separated the two germline ends. CDR3 amino acids: CASSLLGARGNTEAFF. The CDR3 bases are TGTGCCAGCAGTTTATTAGGGGCTAGGGGGAACACTGAAGCTTTCTTT.

The chain links TRBV7-2 to TRBJ2-3, with TRBD1 identical over 7 bases. The CDR3 totals 16 residues. Germline V gene lookup returns CDR1 SGHTA and CDR2 FQGNSA. Trimming removed 0 bases from V and 2 bases from J; junction bases left unmatched: 5. The CDR3 DNA reads as TGTGCCAGCAGCTTAGCGTGGACAGGTTACACAGATACGCAGTATTTT. Protein: CASSLAWTGYTDTQYF.

The V gene is TRBV29-1, the J gene TRBJ2-1; D perhaps matches TRBD2 (6 bases). The ends were cut back, 7 bases at V and 12 bases at J, with 22 bases in the middle. This CDR3 region has 13 residues. Looked up from germline, CDR1 is SQVTM and CDR2 is ANQGSEA. The CDR3 coding sequence is TGCAGCGCAGAAAACTCGGGGGTGAGTGGGCAGTTCTTC. Protein product: CSAENSGVSGQFF.

V is TRBV6-5 and J is TRBJ2-1, with unresolved D. CDR1 and CDR2 from the germline V gene are MNHEY and SVGAGI. The CDR3 totals 15 residues. With 0 bases removed from V and 4 bases from J, the gap between germline ends came to 10 bases. The CDR3 bases are TGTGCCAGCAGTTACTCGAACGGCGCTTACAATGAGCAGTTCTTC. This sequence encodes CASSYSNGAYNEQFF.

The rearrangement uses TRBV25-1 and TRBJ2-1; 9 bases line up with TRBD1. The CDR3 sequence is 14 residues long. Per germline, CDR1 MGHDK and CDR2 SYGVNS. The junction had 2 bases not matched to a gene; V was cut back by 1 base and J by 7 bases. The CDR3, as DNA: TGTGCCAGCAGTGAATCAGGACAGGGGAATGAGCAGTTCTTC. Its protein product is CASSESGQGNEQFF.

V gene TRBV7-9 combines with J gene TRBJ2-5, with D unclear. The CDR3 consists of 12 residues. Germline CDR1 and CDR2: SEHNR and FQNEAQ (reference sequence). V shed 6 bases and J shed 3 bases, with 8 bases lying between them. This CDR3 is CASRGVEETQYF. For the CDR3, the DNA is TGTGCCAGCAGGGGTGTAGAAGAGACCCAGTACTTC. Supplemented by reference TRBV7-9 and TRBJ2-5, the full variable domain reads DTGVSQNPRHKITKRGQNVTFRCDPISEHNRLYWYRQTLGQGPEFLTYFQNEAQLEKSRLLSDRFSAERPKGSFSTLEIQRTEQGDSAMYLCASRGVEETQYFGPGTRLLVL.

V gene TRBV21-1 combines with J gene TRBJ2-2; TRBD2, the table's D call, was not compared with the DNA. TRBV21-1 is designated a pseudogene. There are 18 residues in the CDR3. The DNA of the CDR3 is TGTGCCAGCAGCAAAGCTCGGGAGACGGGAGGGGACACCGGGGAGCTGTTTTTT. This translates into CASSKARETGGDTGELFF.

The chain has TRBV5-1 and TRBJ2-1; D is ambiguous. V lost 0 bases and J lost 7, with 2 bases in between. This CDR3 is built from 11 residues. Germline loops: CDR1 SGHRS, CDR2 YFSETQ. Here the CDR3 DNA reads TGCGCCAGCAGCTTGGCGAATGAGCAGTTCTTC. Its translation is CASSLANEQFF.

The J gene is TRBJ1-1, the V gene TRBV19; D is undetermined. Germline CDR1 reads LNHDA; CDR2 reads SQIVND (reference sequence). Trimming left V 8 bases short and J 4 bases short, with 5 bases between. The CDR3 spans 10 residues. The CDR3 here is CASLGTEAFF. CDR3 bases: TGTGCCAGTCTGGGCACTGAAGCTTTCTTT.

V gene TRBV9 combines with J gene TRBJ1-1; D is unresolved. CDR3 length equals 14 residues. V dropped 2 bases and J dropped 0 bases, with 8 bases sitting between them. Germline V gene data show CDR1 as SGDLS and CDR2 as YYNGEE. The CDR3 sequence is CASSVEGMNTEAFF. CDR3 nucleotide sequence: TGTGCCAGCAGCGTGGAAGGGATGAACACTGAAGCTTTCTTT.

The chain links TRBV25-1 to TRBJ1-2; TRBD1 matches at 11 bases. With 1 base clipped from V and 7 bases from J, the junction kept 2 bases outside the gene matches. This CDR3 region has 14 residues. The germline CDR1 and CDR2 sequences are MGHDK and SYGVNS. The CDR3 nucleotides are TGTGCCAGCAGTGAATTCGGGACAGGGGGTGGCTACACCTTC. It yields the protein CASSEFGTGGGYTF.

V and J are TRBV19 and TRBJ2-2; the D is unclear. CDR1 and CDR2 (germline): LNHDA, SQIVND (reference sequence). The CDR3 consists of 14 residues. V was clipped by 0 bases and J by 6 bases, with 8 bases between them. The CDR3 sequence is CASSIDLSPGELFF. In nucleotides, the CDR3 is TGTGCCAGTAGTATAGACCTTAGTCCCGGGGAGCTGTTTTTT.

This chain links TRBV4-1 with TRBJ2-7; 7 bases line up with TRBD2. CDR1 and CDR2 (germline): MGHRA, YSYEKL. The CDR3 has 15 residues. Trimming removed 1 base from V and 2 bases from J; junction bases left unmatched: 5. CDR3 amino acids: CASSQAGGAAYEQYF. The CDR3 DNA follows: TGCGCCAGCAGCCAAGCGGGGGGTGCCGCCTACGAGCAGTACTTC.

The gene calls are TRBV28 and TRBJ2-3; D gene ambiguous. V lost 3 bases and J 2 bases, leaving 9 bases between the germline ends. The CDR3 extends over 14 amino acids. Germline CDR1 reads MDHEN; CDR2 reads SYDVKM. The chain's CDR3 is CASSFTWDTDTQYF. CDR3 in DNA: TGTGCCAGCAGTTTCACTTGGGACACAGATACGCAGTATTTT.

The chain couples TRBV2 to TRBJ2-1, with D uncertain. The CDR3 extends over 12 amino acids. V lost 4 bases and J lost 5, with 6 bases in between. Germline-derived CDR1 and CDR2 are SNHLY and FYNNEI. Here the CDR3 reads CASSGTDNEQFF. In nucleotides, the CDR3 is TGTGCCAGCAGTGGGACCGACAATGAGCAGTTCTTC.

The rearrangement joins TRBV7-8 to TRBJ2-7; D call uncertain. There are 14 residues in the CDR3. Per germline, CDR1 SGHVS and CDR2 FQNEAQ. Trimming shortened V by 1 base and J by 0 bases, and 7 bases separated the two germline ends. The CDR3 region is CASSLGGVSYEQYF. DNA of the CDR3: TGTGCCAGCAGCTTAGGCGGCGTCTCCTACGAGCAGTACTTC.

DNA for the CDR3: TGCGCCAGCAGTGAGCATGGGACAGGGAGCTCCTACAATGAGCAGTTCTTC. This gives the protein CASSEHGTGSSYNEQFF. The genes are TRBV10-1 and TRBJ2-1; 9 bases match TRBD1. CDR1 is WNHNN, CDR2 SYGVQD, per germline (reference sequence). This CDR3 is built from 17 residues. V was clipped by 2 bases and J by 0 bases; unmatched bases: 5.

V and J are TRBV5-1 and TRBJ2-5; no clear D. Germline CDR1 is SGHRS and CDR2 is YFSETQ. The CDR3 covers 12 residues. V was clipped by 2 bases and J by 0 bases, with 2 bases between them. In DNA form, the CDR3 reads TGCGCCAGCAGCTTATACCAAGAGACCCAGTACTTC. Its protein product is CASSLYQETQYF.